These T cell receptor beta chains were read from a single sample in a study of shared clonotypes between healthy human individuals. Repertoires were generated with immunoSEQ multiplex PCR, while TCRdb's copy carries only in-frame clones and drops some. The sample yields over 95,000 clones, roughly 70% seen once. Sequenced sample: memory CD8+ T cells sorted from blood. The receptors here all came from a woman aged 25-40 years in good health. Both conserved end residues are trimmed from each CDR3. Fields, in order: V gene, CDR3 protein.

>TRBV6-1
ASSSQGAWGYT
>TRBV5-1
ASSLAGSNEQY
>TRBV30
AWTLKYRAGELF
>TRBV7-2
ASSLAVAASSYNEQF
>TRBV4-1
ASSQADRGRWSTEAF
>TRBV2
ATRTSGRAVGGNEQF
>TRBV7-9
ASSPTEAF
>TRBV7-2
ASETGINTGELF
>TRBV5-4
ASSLEDQPQH
>TRBV11-2
ASSSRDRYFDEQF
>TRBV5-6
ASSWDGGTSEAF
>TRBV29-1
SAADPGTAIEAF
>TRBV7-6
ASSLGPHGYGYT
>TRBV7-9
ASGKIWGGYEQY
>TRBV7-8
ASSSFTSTSGPNNEQF
>TRBV6-5
ASSPRSVGEQF
>TRBV7-9
ASSYTAPGDTEAF
>TRBV1
TSREGNTEAF
>TRBV29-1
SVHLAGGPEAF
>TRBV4-1
ASSLKVAQRDYGYT
>TRBV10-2
ATGLGVYEQY
>TRBV7-2
ASSSYRGYGYT
>TRBV11-3
ASSLSYRGGYNEQF
>TRBV11-3
ASSQGVPTQY
>TRBV10-3
AISEGGTHEQY
>TRBV4-1
ASSQAILLGNQPQH
>TRBV28
ASSEIRQASSYEQY
>TRBV19
ASSITSSGVPTDTQY
>TRBV4-2
ASSQDYPGELF
>TRBV20-1
SATRTDEAF
>TRBV6-1
ASSVPFYEQY
>TRBV21-1
ASSKVTAGPFTNYGYT
>TRBV27
ASSSGLSFEQY
>TRBV27
ASSLSPTGGYNEQF
>TRBV28
ASSPGQGREKLF
>TRBV6-4
ASSDSTHNEQF
>TRBV4-1
ASSQALRGGELF
>TRBV7-2
ASSLDRGYEQY
>TRBV11-3
ASSNWESNTQY
>TRBV5-6
ASSLATGSTEAF
>TRBV5-4
ASSSLTSGNREQY
>TRBV10-3
AIRLPPGQGIETGELF
>TRBV7-3
ASSVGWASGDQETQY
>TRBV4-1
ASSQEWAGSSYEQY
>TRBV2
ASRWEVWDEQY
>TRBV15
ATSRDLGGGANVLT
>TRBV2
ASRNIFNSGNTIY
>TRBV18
ASSPRLAGGSGELF